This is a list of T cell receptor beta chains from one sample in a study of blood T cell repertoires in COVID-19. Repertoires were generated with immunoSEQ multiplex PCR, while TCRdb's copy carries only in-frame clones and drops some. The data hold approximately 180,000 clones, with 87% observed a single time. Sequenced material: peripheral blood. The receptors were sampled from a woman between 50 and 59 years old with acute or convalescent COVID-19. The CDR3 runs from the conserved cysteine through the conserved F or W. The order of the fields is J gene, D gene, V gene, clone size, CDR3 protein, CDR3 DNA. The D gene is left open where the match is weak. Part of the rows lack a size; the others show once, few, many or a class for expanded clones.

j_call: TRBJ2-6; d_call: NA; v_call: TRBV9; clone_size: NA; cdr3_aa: CASSVVGTSGANVLTF; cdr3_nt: TGTGCCAGCAGCGTAGTTGGGACATCTGGGGCCAACGTCCTGACTTTC
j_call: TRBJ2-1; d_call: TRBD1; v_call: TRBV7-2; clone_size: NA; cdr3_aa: CASSSTGQGYNEQFF; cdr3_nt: TGTGCCAGCAGCTCAACGGGACAGGGTTACAATGAGCAGTTCTTC
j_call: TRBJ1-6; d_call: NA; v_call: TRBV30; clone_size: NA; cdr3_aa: CAWSVRQGGSPLHF; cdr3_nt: TGTGCCTGGAGTGTAAGGCAGGGCGGTTCACCCCTCCACTTT
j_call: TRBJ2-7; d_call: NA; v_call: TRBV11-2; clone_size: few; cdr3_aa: CASSPARIRLHYEQYF; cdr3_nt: TGTGCCAGCAGCCCGGCGAGAATTAGACTCCACTACGAGCAGTACTTC
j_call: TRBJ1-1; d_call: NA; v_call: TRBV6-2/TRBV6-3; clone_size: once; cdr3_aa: CASSSSRTGIPNTEAFF; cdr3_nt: TGTGCCAGCAGTTCCTCCCGAACAGGGATACCGAACACTGAAGCTTTCTTT
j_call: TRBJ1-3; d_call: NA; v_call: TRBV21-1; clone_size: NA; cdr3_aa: CASTEEGAGNTIYF; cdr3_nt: TGTGCCAGCACCGAAGAGGGGGCTGGAAACACCATATATTTT
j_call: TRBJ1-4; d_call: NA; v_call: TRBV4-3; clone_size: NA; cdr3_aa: CASSQDGRNLKLFF; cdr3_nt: TGCGCCAGCAGCCAAGATGGCAGGAACCTCAAACTGTTTTTT
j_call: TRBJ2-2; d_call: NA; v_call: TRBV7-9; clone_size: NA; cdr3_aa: CATETENTGELFF; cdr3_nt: TGTGCCACCGAGACAGAAAACACCGGGGAGCTGTTTTTT
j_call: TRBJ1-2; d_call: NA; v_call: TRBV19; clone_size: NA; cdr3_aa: CASTNRVMNYGYTF; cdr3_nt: TGTGCCAGTACCAACAGGGTAATGAACTATGGCTACACCTTC
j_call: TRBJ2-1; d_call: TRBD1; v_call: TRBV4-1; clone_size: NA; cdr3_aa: CASSPGQTSLNEQFF; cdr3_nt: TGCGCCAGCAGCCCGGGACAGACATCTCTCAATGAGCAGTTCTTC
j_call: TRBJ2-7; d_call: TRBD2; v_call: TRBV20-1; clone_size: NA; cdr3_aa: CSAGGSGANYEQYF; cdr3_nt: TGCAGTGCTGGTGGGAGCGGGGCCAACTACGAGCAGTACTTC
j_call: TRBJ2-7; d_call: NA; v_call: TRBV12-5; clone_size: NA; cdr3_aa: CASGWRGPYEQYF; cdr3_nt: TGTGCTAGTGGGTGGAGGGGACCCTACGAGCAGTACTTC
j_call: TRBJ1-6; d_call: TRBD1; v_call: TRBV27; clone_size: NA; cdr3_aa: CASRDRGLYNSPLHF; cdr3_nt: TGTGCCAGTCGGGACAGGGGGCTCTATAATTCACCCCTCCACTTT
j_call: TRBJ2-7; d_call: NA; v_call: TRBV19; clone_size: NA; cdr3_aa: CASSIGAGSYEQYF; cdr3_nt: TGTGCCAGTAGTATAGGCGCGGGTTCCTACGAGCAGTACTTC
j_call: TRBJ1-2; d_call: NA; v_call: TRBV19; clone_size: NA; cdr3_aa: CASSTSGNYGYTF; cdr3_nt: TGTGCCAGTAGTACCTCCGGGAACTATGGCTACACCTTC
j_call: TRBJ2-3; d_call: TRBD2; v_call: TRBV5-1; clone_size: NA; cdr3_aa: CASGPSGGTDTQYF; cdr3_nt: TGCGCCAGCGGCCCCAGCGGGGGCACAGATACGCAGTATTTT
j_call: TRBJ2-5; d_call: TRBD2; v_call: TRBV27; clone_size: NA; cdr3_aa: CASSLSGGRETQYF; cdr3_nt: TGTGCCAGCAGTCTTAGCGGGGGGAGGGAGACCCAGTACTTC
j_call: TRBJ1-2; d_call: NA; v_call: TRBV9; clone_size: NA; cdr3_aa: CASSWDGGGYTF; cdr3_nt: TGTGCCAGCAGCTGGGACGGGGGTGGCTACACCTTC
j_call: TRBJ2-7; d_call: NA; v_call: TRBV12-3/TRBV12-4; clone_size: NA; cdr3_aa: CASSRSGYEQYF; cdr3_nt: TGTGCCAGCAGCCGGAGCGGATACGAGCAGTACTTC
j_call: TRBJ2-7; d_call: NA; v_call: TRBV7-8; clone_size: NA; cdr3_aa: CASSLQAGRNLYEQYF; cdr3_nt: TGTGCCAGCAGCTTGCAAGCAGGCCGCAACCTCTACGAGCAGTACTTC
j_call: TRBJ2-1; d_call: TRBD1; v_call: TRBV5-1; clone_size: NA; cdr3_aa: CASTTGGYNEQFF; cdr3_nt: TGCGCCAGCACGACAGGGGGCTACAATGAGCAGTTCTTC
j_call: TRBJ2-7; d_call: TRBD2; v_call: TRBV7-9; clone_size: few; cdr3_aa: CASSHTTSGSYEQYF; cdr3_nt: TGTGCCAGCAGCCACACGACTAGCGGGAGCTACGAGCAGTACTTC
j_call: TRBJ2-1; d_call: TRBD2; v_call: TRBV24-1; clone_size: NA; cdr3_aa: CATSYSGLPYNEQFF; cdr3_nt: TGTGCCACCAGTTATAGCGGGCTACCCTACAATGAGCAGTTCTTC
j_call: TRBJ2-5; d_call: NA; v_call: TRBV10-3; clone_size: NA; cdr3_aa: CAISESKGGETQYF; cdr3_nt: TGTGCCATCAGTGAGTCGAAAGGGGGTGAGACCCAGTACTTC
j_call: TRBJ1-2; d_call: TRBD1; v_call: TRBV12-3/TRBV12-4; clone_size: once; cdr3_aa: CASSLAGGGGYTF; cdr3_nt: TGTGCCAGCAGTCTAGCAGGGGGCGGAGGCTACACCTTC
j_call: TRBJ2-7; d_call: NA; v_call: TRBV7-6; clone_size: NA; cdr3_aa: CASSEDSRNSYEQYF; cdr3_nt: TGTGCCAGCAGCGAAGATTCTAGAAACTCCTACGAGCAGTACTTC
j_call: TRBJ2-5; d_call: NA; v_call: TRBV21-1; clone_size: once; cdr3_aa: CASSKEKSGTEYQETQYF; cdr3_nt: TGTGCCAGCAGCAAAGAAAAAAGCGGAACCGAATACCAAGAGACCCAGTACTTC